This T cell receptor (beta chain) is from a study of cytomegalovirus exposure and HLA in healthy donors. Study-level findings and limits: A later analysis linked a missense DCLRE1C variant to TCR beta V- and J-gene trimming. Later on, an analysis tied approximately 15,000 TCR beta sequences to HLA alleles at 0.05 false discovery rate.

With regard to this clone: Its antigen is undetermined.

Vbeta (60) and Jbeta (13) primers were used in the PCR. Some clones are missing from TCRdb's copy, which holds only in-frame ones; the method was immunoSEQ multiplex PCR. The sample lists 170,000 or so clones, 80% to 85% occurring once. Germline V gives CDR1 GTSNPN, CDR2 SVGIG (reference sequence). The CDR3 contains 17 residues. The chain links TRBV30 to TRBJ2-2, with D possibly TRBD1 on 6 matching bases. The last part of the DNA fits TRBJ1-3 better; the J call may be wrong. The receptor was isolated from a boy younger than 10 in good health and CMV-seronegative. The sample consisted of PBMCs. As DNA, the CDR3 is TGTGCCTGGAGTGTTCGACCTGGGGGCCTCTCTGGAAACACCATATATTTT. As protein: CAWSVRPGGLSGNTIYF.